This T cell receptor (beta chain) was documented in a study of shared clonotypes between healthy human individuals. Germline assignment: CDR1 MDHEN and CDR2 SYDVKM. CDR3 length: 13 residues. Trimming left V 7 bases short and J 7 bases short, with 16 bases between. Deep level was the assay's run setting. Profiling relied on immunoSEQ multiplex PCR, and the TCRdb table lists in-frame clones only, not all of them. In the table there are 1.4 million to 1.5 million clones, roughly 96% of which are singletons. This receptor was taken from a man aged 25 to 40 in good health. The chain recombines TRBV28 with TRBJ2-5, with a tentative D call TRBD1 (5 bases). Sequencing was done on a sample of naive CD4+ T cells sorted from blood. Subset defined: CD45RA+ positively selected. DNA of the CDR3: TGTGCCAGCACTACAGGCCGACGGGTGACCCAGTACTTC. Protein sequence: CASTTGRRVTQYF.